Presented here are 29 T cell receptor beta chains from one specimen sequenced in a study of neurological immune-mediated disorders. TCRdb reprocessed the 5' RACE reads with MiXCR, giving one entry per CDR3 protein. In the table there are about 55,000 distinct CDR3 sequences, around 4% of which are singletons. Sequencing input: PBMCs. These receptors were taken from a man younger than 40 with multiple sclerosis.

This clonotype was detected ten times or more. The V and J genes are TRBV15 and TRBJ1-5, with D uncertain. Trimming left V 0 bases short and J 7 bases short, with 16 bases between. The V gene's germline CDR1 is LNHNV and CDR2 YYDKDF (reference sequence). The CDR3 consists of 16 residues. The CDR3 sequence: CATSRDKEQRKQPQHF. Here the CDR3 DNA reads TGTGCCACCAGCAGAGATAAAGAACAGAGAAAACAGCCCCAGCATTTT.

This clonotype was seen at least ten times. This sequence joins TRBV7-9 and TRBJ2-7, with D possibly called TRBD1 or TRBD2 (5 bases each). From germline, CDR1 is SEHNR and CDR2 FQNEAQ (reference sequence). V lost 5 bases to trimming and J lost 9 bases, with 14 bases between them. The CDR3 extends over 12 amino acids. CDR3 sequence (DNA): TGTGCCAGCAGCCCGCTTGGGACGGCGCAGTACTTC. As protein: CASSPLGTAQYF. Looking up the rest from reference TRBV7-9 and TRBJ2-7 gives the full variable domain: DTGVSQNPRHKITKRGQNVTFRCDPISEHNRLYWYRQTLGQGPEFLTYFQNEAQLEKSRLLSDRFSAERPKGSFSTLEIQRTEQGDSAMYLCASSPLGTAQYFGPGTRLTVT.

As concerns this clonotype: An end of the junction does not agree with germline; a read error may underlie this. The chain uses TRBV7-8 and TRBJ1-3; weak D call: TRBD1 (5 bases). The germline V gene encodes CDR1 SGHVS and CDR2 FQNEAQ. The CDR3 is 14 amino acids. CDR3: CASSYRGSGKTIYF. As DNA, the CDR3 is TGTGCCAGCAGTTATAGGGGCTCTGGAAAAACCATCTATTTT.

This clonotype was seen repeatedly, ten times or more. The chain uses TRBV13 and TRBJ1-1; TRBD1 is a possible D gene (6 bases). The CDR3 runs to 14 residues. From germline, CDR1 is PRHDT and CDR2 FYEKMQ (reference sequence). Trimming left V 6 bases short and J 4 bases short, with 15 bases between. The CDR3 DNA is TGTGCCAGCAGAGAAGCAGGGGTCCCCACTGAAGCTTTCTTT. Protein sequence: CASREAGVPTEAFF.

This clonotype has a count of ten or more. This chain connects TRBV28 to TRBJ2-1; 7 nucleotides match TRBD1. The length of the CDR3 is 14 residues. Germline trimming cut 6 bases from V and 12 bases from J; bases unmatched to any gene: 14. Per the germline V gene, CDR1 is MDHEN and CDR2 is SYDVKM. The CDR3 here is CASSLTGASDGQFF. The CDR3 DNA follows: TGTGCCAGCAGCCTCACAGGGGCCAGCGACGGGCAGTTCTTC.

This clonotype was detected ten times or more. J is TRBJ1-1 and V is TRBV5-1; D unresolved. Trimming stripped 0 bases from V and 6 bases from J, with 9 bases between. Per germline, CDR1 SGHRS and CDR2 YFSETQ. CDR3 length: 13 residues. CDR3 nucleotides: TGCGCCAGCAGCTTGGGTCGCAATCCTGAAGCTTTCTTT. It codes for CASSLGRNPEAFF.

The table lists this clonotype with many counts. CDR3 bases: TGTGCCACCAGCAGAGAACTAGAAGTGAATGAGCAGTTCTTC. It codes for CATSRELEVNEQFF. The gene calls are TRBV15 and TRBJ2-1; TRBD2 might be the D (5 bases). Germline V gene data show CDR1 as LNHNV and CDR2 as YYDKDF (reference sequence). The CDR3 consists of 14 residues. V shed 0 bases and J shed 7 bases, with 10 bases lying between them.

This clonotype occurred many times. V and J are TRBV9 and TRBJ2-5, with TRBD2 identical over 7 bases. The germline V gene has CDR1 SGDLS and CDR2 YYNGEE. The V gene end was trimmed by 3 bases and the J gene end by 5 bases; junction bases not matched to a gene: 7. The length of the CDR3 is 14 residues. The CDR3 here is CASSEGRGVETQYF. For the CDR3, the DNA is TGTGCCAGCAGCGAGGGTCGGGGGGTGGAGACCCAGTACTTC.

This clonotype was observed many times. The chain has TRBV7-2 and TRBJ2-6; D not certain. The CDR3 extends over 16 amino acids. Germline CDR1 SGHTA, CDR2 FQGNSA. V was pared by 1 base and J by 0 bases, with 7 bases between. This chain's CDR3 is CASSLGSFSGANVLTF. The CDR3 DNA follows: TGTGCCAGCAGCTTAGGATCGTTCTCTGGGGCCAACGTCCTGACTTTC.

This clonotype was recorded at least ten times. The chain combines TRBV20-1 with TRBJ2-7, with TRBD2 matching over 7 bases. The junction had 11 bases not matched to a gene; V was cut back by 4 bases and J by 5 bases. CDR1 and CDR2 from the germline V gene are DFQATT and SNEGSKA (reference sequence). This CDR3 region has 14 residues. CDR3 bases: TGCAGTGCTACCCGTCCGGGGAGGGCCGACGAGCAGTACTTC. It specifies CSATRPGRADEQYF.

The table lists this clonotype with many counts. The rearrangement joins TRBV5-1 to TRBJ1-5; D may be TRBD1 (5 bases). V dropped 7 bases and J dropped 0 bases, with 11 bases sitting between them. This CDR3 comprises 14 residues. Germline loops: CDR1 SGHRS, CDR2 YFSETQ. This CDR3 is CASSPGTSNQPQHF. The CDR3 bases are TGCGCCAGCTCCCCCGGGACTAGCAATCAGCCCCAGCATTTT. Complete variable domain (other parts from reference TRBV5-1 and TRBJ1-5): KAGVTQTPRYLIKTRGQQVTLSCSPISGHRSVSWYQQTPGQGLQFLFEYFSETQRNKGNFPGRFSGRQFSNSRSEMNVSTLELGDSALYLCASSPGTSNQPQHFGDGTRLSIL.

This clonotype was recorded at least ten times. The chain couples TRBV5-6 to TRBJ2-5, with TRBD2 matching 11 bases. Germline CDR1 reads SGHDT; CDR2 reads YYEEEE. CDR3 length: 14 residues. Trimming took 4 bases from V and 3 from J; bases not matched to a gene: 2. The CDR3 loop reads CASSPLAGEETQYF. CDR3 nucleotide sequence: TGTGCCAGCAGCCCACTAGCGGGGGAAGAGACCCAGTACTTC.

This clonotype came up many times. The chain has TRBV6-6 and TRBJ2-5, with 14 bases that match TRBD2. The V and J ends lost 1 base and 2 bases, in that order; junction bases with no gene match: 3. CDR1 is MNHNY and CDR2 is SVGAGI in the germline V gene (reference sequence). CDR3 length: 17 amino acids. The DNA of the CDR3 is TGTGCCAGCAGTTACTTGGGACTAGCGGGGGAACAAGAGACCCAGTACTTC. Translating gives CASSYLGLAGEQETQYF.

This clonotype occurred a few times. Since the CDR3 does not end with the conserved phenylalanine or tryptophan, this likely comes from a read error. CDR3 loop: CASSQGTAKETQYN. For the CDR3, the DNA is TGCGCCAGCAGCCAAGGGACTGCCAAAGAGACCCAGTACAAC. The V gene is TRBV5-1, the J gene TRBJ2-5; TRBD2 might be the D (6 bases). V was trimmed by 4 bases and J by 3 bases, leaving 13 bases between them. The CDR3 is made up of 14 amino acids. Germline CDR1 and CDR2: SGHRS and YFSETQ.

The sample holds many counts of this clonotype. CDR3 loop: CSARTGKGDTQYF. In DNA form, the CDR3 reads TGCAGTGCCCGGACAGGGAAAGGGGATACGCAGTATTTT. This chain connects TRBV20-1 to TRBJ2-3, with 8 bases lining up with TRBD1. V was pared by 6 bases and J by 6 bases, with 8 bases of the junction left unmatched. CDR1 and CDR2 (germline): DFQATT, SNEGSKA (reference sequence). This CDR3 has 13 amino acids.

The table lists this clonotype with many counts. The chain uses TRBV4-2 and TRBJ2-7, with 12 bases fitting TRBD2. The CDR3 runs to 15 residues. With V trimmed by 1 base and J by 2 bases, 0 bases remained unmatched. CDR1 is LGHNA, CDR2 YNFKEQ, per germline. The DNA for the CDR3 is TGTGCCAGCAGCCAAGGACTAGCGGGAGCCTACGAGCAGTACTTC. It specifies CASSQGLAGAYEQYF.

By its share, this clonotype is medium-sized (0.01 to 0.1%). The rearrangement joins TRBV5-1 to TRBJ2-2, with no clear D. The CDR3 totals 13 residues. Germline V gives CDR1 SGHRS, CDR2 YFSETQ. Trimming stripped 5 bases from V and 0 bases from J, with 5 bases between. CDR3 nucleotides: TGCGCCAGCAGGACCACGAACACCGGGGAGCTGTTTTTT. Its translation is CASRTTNTGELFF.

This clonotype came up many times. This chain joins TRBV5-1 and TRBJ1-1, with 10 bases matching TRBD1. Germline values: CDR1 SGHRS, CDR2 YFSETQ. This CDR3 is built from 17 residues. With 5 bases clipped from V and 2 bases from J, the junction kept 12 bases outside the gene matches. CDR3 region: CASRSATGGLVNTEAFF. CDR3 nucleotides: TGCGCCAGCAGATCTGCGACAGGGGGCTTGGTAAACACTGAAGCTTTCTTT.

Ten or more counts support this clonotype. The chain is built from TRBV5-1 and TRBJ2-1; possibly TRBD2 for D (7 bases). This CDR3 comprises 17 residues. Trimming took off 0 bases at V and 2 bases at J, with 15 bases between the two ends. Germline CDR1 reads SGHRS; CDR2 reads YFSETQ. CDR3 DNA: TGCGCCAGCAGCTTGGTTGGCGGGGGCCCAGCCTACAATGAGCAGTTCTTC. This translates into CASSLVGGGPAYNEQFF.

This clonotype was detected ten times or more. The V gene is TRBV20-1, the J gene TRBJ2-2, with TRBD1 as a possible D gene (6 bases). Trimming pared 6 bases from V and 0 bases from J, leaving 11 bases between. The CDR3 runs to 14 residues. CDR1 DFQATT and CDR2 SNEGSKA come from the germline V gene (reference sequence). The CDR3 loop is CSAPGQTNTGELFF. For the CDR3, the DNA is TGCAGTGCCCCCGGACAGACGAACACCGGGGAGCTGTTTTTT.

In its sample, this clonotype was seen many times. The chain employs TRBV5-1 and TRBJ2-5, with D perhaps being TRBD1 or TRBD2 (6 bases each). This CDR3 spans 15 amino acids. V gave up 4 bases and J gave up 0 bases, with 13 bases separating them. Germline CDR1 SGHRS, CDR2 YFSETQ. The CDR3 DNA follows: TGCGCCAGCAGCCCCGGGGGCGCGGACCAAGAGACCCAGTACTTC. Its translation is CASSPGGADQETQYF.

This clonotype came up many times. Here the CDR3 reads CASSPWRPGANVLTF. The CDR3 DNA reads as TGTGCCAGCTCACCGTGGAGGCCTGGGGCCAACGTCCTGACTTTC. This chain links TRBV18 with TRBJ2-6; perhaps TRBD2 as D (5 bases). The CDR3 is made up of 15 amino acids. Looked up from germline, CDR1 is KGHSH and CDR2 is LQKENI. V lost 3 bases and J lost 2, with 8 bases in between.

This clonotype was found many times. The genes are TRBV9 and TRBJ2-3; 9 positions agree with TRBD2. Germline V gene data show CDR1 as SGDLS and CDR2 as YYNGEE. With V trimmed by 7 bases and J by 9 bases, 9 bases remained unmatched. This CDR3 region has 13 residues. DNA for the CDR3: TGTGCCAGCGCGGTAGCGGGAGAGAGGACGCAGTATTTT. Protein: CASAVAGERTQYF.

This clonotype was detected ten times or more. The chain joins TRBV5-1 to TRBJ2-2; the D gene is possibly TRBD2 (5 bases). Trimming removed 0 bases from V and 6 bases from J, with 12 bases in between. Germline V lookup: CDR1 SGHRS, CDR2 YFSETQ. CDR3 length equals 15 residues. The CDR3 DNA is TGCGCCAGCAGCTTGGGGACGGACGGGGCCGGGGAGCTGTTTTTT. Translation gives CASSLGTDGAGELFF. Looking up the rest from reference TRBV5-1 and TRBJ2-2 gives the full variable domain: KAGVTQTPRYLIKTRGQQVTLSCSPISGHRSVSWYQQTPGQGLQFLFEYFSETQRNKGNFPGRFSGRQFSNSRSEMNVSTLELGDSALYLCASSLGTDGAGELFFGEGSRLTVL.

This clonotype was counted ten times or more. CDR3: CASSTLIRETQYF. As DNA, the CDR3 is TGTGCCAGCAGCACCCTTATACGAGAGACCCAGTACTTC. The V gene is TRBV7-6, the J gene TRBJ2-5; D is unresolved. Looked up from germline, CDR1 is SGHVS and CDR2 is FNYEAQ. V was pared by 5 bases and J by 4 bases, with 11 bases between. The CDR3 contains 13 residues.

This clonotype was picked up many times. The chain couples TRBV5-1 to TRBJ2-4; D unresolved. The CDR3 runs to 13 residues. The germline V gene encodes CDR1 SGHRS and CDR2 YFSETQ. Between the trimmed V and J ends, which lost 7 bases and 5 bases, there was a span of 13 bases. The DNA of the CDR3 is TGCGCCAGCTCGCAGAGCTCCCAAAACATTCAGTACTTC. It encodes CASSQSSQNIQYF.

The sample holds a few counts of this clonotype. One junction end disagrees with the germline gene, perhaps due to a read error. The chain has TRBV5-1 and TRBJ1-5; possible D gene TRBD1, 6 bases. Germline CDR1 is SGHRS and CDR2 is YFSETQ. The CDR3 has 15 amino acids. The CDR3 coding sequence is TGCGCCAGCAGCCCCGGAGCAGGGGAAGGCCAGCCCCAGAATTTT. It encodes CASSPGAGEGQPQNF.

This clonotype appeared many times. The V gene is TRBV20-1, the J gene TRBJ1-6; the match to TRBD1 covers 9 bases. Germline V gives CDR1 DFQATT, CDR2 SNEGSKA (reference sequence). CDR3 size: 14 residues. V was pared by 6 bases and J by 6 bases, with 6 bases of the junction left unmatched. The CDR3 DNA is TGCAGTGCCGACCCGGGACAGGGTAATTCACCCCTCCACTTT. It is translated as CSADPGQGNSPLHF.

This clonotype was recorded many times. The V gene is TRBV3-1, the J gene TRBJ2-2; 7 bases align to TRBD1. Germline trimming cut 4 bases from V and 6 bases from J; bases unmatched to any gene: 5. The germline CDR1 and CDR2 sequences are LGHDT and YNNKEL (reference sequence). The CDR3 covers 14 residues. CDR3 DNA: TGTGCCAGCAGCCCAAGACAGGGTGCCGGGGAGCTGTTTTTT. Protein: CASSPRQGAGELFF.